One sample yielded the 32 T cell receptor beta chains listed below, sequenced in a study of T cell repertoires in cytomegalovirus infection (dated by TCRdb to between 2017 and 2020). TCRdb lists the instrument as Illumina HiSeq 1500. Using fastp trimming at Q25 and MiXCR clonotype assembly, TCRdb reanalyzed the public sequencing data and kept in-frame beta chains. Identical CDR3 protein sequences are pooled into one entry, listed with their most common genes and DNA. Here the sample has around 310,000 distinct CDR3 sequences; 15% to 20% occur a single time. The top ten hold approximately 12% of the sample. Sequencing was performed on PBMCs. These receptors all stem from a human donor in good health (CMV status not recorded). Some clones in this sample may be carry-over from other donors' samples.

The gene calls are TRBV29-1 and TRBJ2-5; D perhaps matches TRBD2 (5 bases). The CDR3 contains 13 residues. V was shortened by 0 bases and J by 5 bases, with 10 bases between the two germline ends. Germline V gene data show CDR1 as SQVTM and CDR2 as ANQGSEA. CDR3: CSVEEQRRETQYF. CDR3 DNA: TGCAGCGTTGAAGAACAGCGGCGGGAGACCCAGTACTTC.

This clonotype was recorded at least ten times. This rearrangement joins TRBV7-2 to TRBJ2-1, with 7 nucleotides matching TRBD2. V lost 1 base, J lost 10 bases, and 10 bases stayed unmatched. Germline V gene sequence: CDR1 SGHTA, CDR2 FQGNSA. The CDR3 contains 15 residues. DNA for the CDR3: TGTGCCAGCAGCTTAGGATGGGCGGGGGTAGGGGAGCAGTTCTTC. Translation: CASSLGWAGVGEQFF.

Ten or more counts support this clonotype. This sequence joins TRBV7-8 and TRBJ1-5; TRBD1 might be the D (5 bases). Germline V gives CDR1 SGHVS, CDR2 FQNEAQ. V was trimmed by 2 bases and J by 7 bases, leaving 9 bases between them. The CDR3 contains 13 residues. In nucleotides, the CDR3 is TGTGCCAGCAGCTTATCCGGGACCCAGCCCCAGCATTTT. This translates into CASSLSGTQPQHF. Drawing the rest from reference TRBV7-8 and TRBJ1-5, the complete variable domain is GAGVSQSPRYKVAKRGQDVALRCDPISGHVSLFWYQQALGQGPEFLTYFQNEAQLDKSGLPSDRFFAERPEGSVSTLKIQRTQQEDSAVYLCASSLSGTQPQHFGDGTRLSIL.

The gene calls are TRBV7-9 and TRBJ2-2; unclear D gene. Germline-derived CDR1 and CDR2 are SEHNR and FQNEAQ (reference sequence). V was shortened by 0 bases and J by 1 base, with 21 bases between the two germline ends. The CDR3 spans 20 residues. CDR3 in amino acids: CASSLARLYPGQGNTGELFF. DNA for the CDR3: TGTGCCAGCAGCTTAGCGCGCTTGTACCCGGGTCAAGGGAACACCGGGGAGCTGTTTTTT. Together with reference TRBV7-9 and TRBJ2-2, the CDR3 gives the full variable domain: DTGVSQNPRHKITKRGQNVTFRCDPISEHNRLYWYRQTLGQGPEFLTYFQNEAQLEKSRLLSDRFSAERPKGSFSTLEIQRTEQGDSAMYLCASSLARLYPGQGNTGELFFGEGSRLTVL.

This clonotype has a count of ten or more. This chain uses TRBV20-1 with TRBJ2-5; the D is unclear. V shed 5 bases and J shed 5 bases, with 15 bases lying between them. Germline-derived CDR1 and CDR2 are DFQATT and SNEGSKA (reference sequence). The CDR3 length is 13 residues. The CDR3 here is CSAVGRVGETQYF. CDR3 DNA: TGCAGTGCTGTAGGTCGGGTCGGGGAGACCCAGTACTTC.

The DNA for the CDR3 is TGTGCCAGCAGCTTGGGTATAGATACGCAGTATTTT. Residues: CASSLGIDTQYF. The rearrangement joins TRBV7-4 to TRBJ2-3; no clear D gene. V was trimmed by 3 bases and J by 5 bases, leaving 6 bases between them. Germline lookup yields CDR1 SGHVT and CDR2 SQSDAQ. The CDR3 spans 12 residues.

CDR3 sequence: CASSRQVYQETQYF. Written as DNA, the CDR3 is TGCGCCAGCAGCCGGCAGGTTTACCAAGAGACCCAGTACTTC. J is TRBJ2-5 and V is TRBV4-1, with unresolved D. Germline loops: CDR1 MGHRA, CDR2 YSYEKL. The germline V and J ends were trimmed by 4 bases and 0 bases, with 9 bases remaining between them. This CDR3 comprises 14 residues.

The rearrangement links TRBV15 to TRBJ2-7; tentatively, D is TRBD1 (6 bases). The CDR3 consists of 15 residues. Germline-derived CDR1 and CDR2 are LNHNV and YYDKDF (reference sequence). V was pared by 0 bases and J by 6 bases, with 15 bases between. The CDR3 sequence is CATSRDWGQSLEQYF. The CDR3 bases are TGTGCCACCAGCAGAGATTGGGGACAATCTCTCGAGCAGTACTTC.

This rearrangement joins TRBV20-1 to TRBJ1-4; maybe TRBD1 (6 bases). The CDR3 extends over 13 amino acids. CDR1 is DFQATT and CDR2 is SNEGSKA in the germline V gene (reference sequence). V was clipped by 6 bases and J by 8 bases, with 16 bases between them. The chain's CDR3 is CSANRNQGEKLFF. The CDR3 region has the DNA TGCAGTGCCAACAGGAATCAGGGGGAAAAACTGTTTTTT.

This clonotype was detected ten times or more. J is TRBJ1-6 and V is TRBV7-9; tentative D call: TRBD1 (6 bases). CDR1 is SEHNR, CDR2 FQNEAQ, per germline (reference sequence). The CDR3 sequence is 14 residues long. The V end lost 1 base, the J end lost 13 bases, and 14 bases lay between the germline ends. In DNA form, the CDR3 reads TGTGCCAGCAGCTTAGGGGGTGACAGGAGGCCCCTCCACTTT. Translation: CASSLGGDRRPLHF.

This chain joins TRBV6-8 and TRBJ1-1; 9 bases are shared with TRBD1. CDR3 length: 15 residues. J gave up 9 bases and V 0 bases, and 8 bases lay outside the gene matches. Per the germline V gene, CDR1 is MNHGY and CDR2 is SAAAGT. DNA for the CDR3: TGTGCCAGCAGTTACTCGCGGACAGGGGACACAAAAGCTTTCTTT. Its protein product is CASSYSRTGDTKAFF.

This clonotype was seen many times. The chain has TRBV4-2 and TRBJ2-1; no definite D call. V lost 0 bases and J 2 bases, leaving 11 bases between the germline ends. The CDR3 totals 16 residues. Germline V gene sequence: CDR1 LGHNA, CDR2 YNFKEQ. CDR3 protein: CASSQDVSTTYNEQFF. As DNA, the CDR3 is TGTGCCAGCAGCCAAGATGTCAGTACCACCTACAATGAGCAGTTCTTC.

Many counts were recorded for this clonotype. This chain connects TRBV7-2 to TRBJ2-5, with 12 bases aligning to TRBD2. With 6 bases clipped from V and 4 bases from J, the junction kept 18 bases outside the gene matches. The CDR3 has 19 amino acids. Germline loops: CDR1 SGHTA, CDR2 FQGNSA. The CDR3 loop reads CASSSYPPLAGGLGETQYF. The CDR3 nucleotides are TGTGCCAGCAGTTCTTACCCCCCTCTAGCGGGGGGGCTAGGAGAGACCCAGTACTTC.

The V and J genes are TRBV2 and TRBJ1-6; 7 nucleotides agree with TRBD1. This CDR3 has 15 amino acids. V trimming: 6 bases; J trimming: 10 bases; junction bases outside the gene matches: 12. Germline-derived CDR1 and CDR2 are SNHLY and FYNNEI. CDR3 protein: CASRPNRQGFSPLHF. CDR3 nucleotide sequence: TGTGCCAGCAGGCCTAATCGACAGGGATTCTCACCCCTCCACTTT.

This clonotype was seen at least ten times. V is TRBV7-2 and J is TRBJ2-7; D is possibly TRBD1 or TRBD2 (7 bases each). Trimming cost V 6 bases and J 2 bases, with 23 bases left between them. CDR3 length: 17 residues. Germline CDR1 reads SGHTA; CDR2 reads FQGNSA. The CDR3 sequence is CASRPQTGRAGTYEQYF. The CDR3 coding sequence is TGTGCCAGCAGGCCCCAGACAGGGAGGGCAGGGACCTACGAGCAGTACTTC.

This clonotype appeared many times. The rearrangement uses TRBV7-9 and TRBJ2-1, with no clear D. Germline V CDR1 and CDR2: SEHNR, FQNEAQ (reference sequence). The CDR3 totals 10 residues. The germline V and J ends were trimmed by 11 bases and 8 bases, with 10 bases remaining between them. CDR3 sequence: CALDTYEQFF. The CDR3 nucleotides read TGTGCCCTAGACACGTATGAGCAGTTCTTC.

The chain's CDR3 is CASSQVPPWSSSYNEQFF. The CDR3 nucleotides are TGTGCCAGCAGCCAAGTCCCCCCATGGTCGAGCTCCTACAATGAGCAGTTCTTC. The rearrangement joins TRBV14 to TRBJ2-1; D call uncertain. The CDR3 sequence is 18 residues long. The germline V gene encodes CDR1 SGHDN and CDR2 FVKESK. Trimming removed 1 base from V and 0 bases from J, with 16 bases in between.

This clonotype was recorded a few times. Here the CDR3 DNA reads TGTGCCAGCAGCCCAAGGGTACTAGCGGGCGACAATGAGCAGTTCTTC. Protein sequence: CASSPRVLAGDNEQFF. V usage is TRBV11-2 and J usage is TRBJ2-1; TRBD2 matches 9 bases. The V segment lost 5 bases and the J segment 5 bases; nucleotides outside the gene matches: 10. This CDR3 comprises 16 residues. The germline gives CDR1 SGHAT, CDR2 FQNNGV.

A few counts support this clonotype. The chain has TRBV2 and TRBJ2-3; D gene ambiguous. The CDR3 runs to 12 residues. Germline assignment: CDR1 SNHLY and CDR2 FYNNEI. Trimming stripped 3 bases from V and 2 bases from J, with 3 bases between. DNA for the CDR3: TGTGCCAGCAGTGAGACCACAGATACGCAGTATTTT. It codes for CASSETTDTQYF.

The V gene is TRBV20-1, the J gene TRBJ1-5; 7 bases align to TRBD1. This CDR3 is built from 15 residues. The V segment lost 6 bases and the J segment 4 bases; nucleotides outside the gene matches: 12. Germline CDR1 and CDR2: DFQATT and SNEGSKA (reference sequence). The DNA for the CDR3 is TGCAGTGCGCATAAACAGGGGTGGGGGAATCAGCCCCAGCATTTT. Translated: CSAHKQGWGNQPQHF.

The chain combines TRBV12-3 or TRBV12-4 with TRBJ2-1, with 9 bases that match TRBD1. This CDR3 comprises 14 residues. V trimming: 5 bases; J trimming: 6 bases; junction bases outside the gene matches: 5. CDR3 bases: TGTGCCAGCAGTCGACAGGGGGATCGCAATGAGCAGTTCTTC. It yields the protein CASSRQGDRNEQFF.

The V gene is TRBV7-9, the J gene TRBJ2-1, with 9 bases fitting TRBD2. The J segment lost 8 bases and the V segment lost 8 bases, leaving 10 bases of the junction unmatched. The CDR3 contains 14 residues. Germline values: CDR1 SEHNR, CDR2 FQNEAQ (reference sequence). The CDR3, as DNA: TGTGCCAGCGTCCAGGGACTAGCTCTCCATGAGCAGTTCTTC. Translated: CASVQGLALHEQFF.

The chain uses TRBV20-1 and TRBJ1-1; 11 bases map to TRBD1. The CDR3 consists of 14 residues. Germline V gene data show CDR1 as DFQATT and CDR2 as SNEGSKA (reference sequence). V gave up 5 bases and J gave up 6 bases; unmatched junction bases: 8. CDR3 residues: CSARRGQGVAEAFF. CDR3 bases: TGCAGTGCTCGACGGGGACAGGGGGTCGCTGAAGCTTTCTTT.

The sample holds a few counts of this clonotype. This chain joins TRBV19 and TRBJ2-1; possible D gene TRBD1, 5 bases. This CDR3 is 16 amino acids long. Trimming pared 3 bases from V and 8 bases from J, leaving 20 bases between. Germline CDR1 reads LNHDA; CDR2 reads SQIVND (reference sequence). CDR3 nucleotides: TGTGCCAGTAGTATTATTACAGGCAGAAGGATGGATGAGCAGTTCTTC. This encodes CASSIITGRRMDEQFF.

The chain recombines TRBV4-3 with TRBJ2-6; 11 nucleotides agree with TRBD1. The CDR3 has 19 amino acids. After removal of 4 bases from V and 2 bases from J, the junction contained 10 bases not matched to a gene. The germline V gene has CDR1 LGHNA and CDR2 YSLEER. The CDR3 reads CASSPLVVDRGPGANVLTF. CDR3 coding DNA: TGCGCCAGCAGCCCGCTAGTGGTGGACAGGGGGCCTGGGGCCAACGTCCTGACTTTC.

This clonotype has more than one count but fewer than ten. This chain uses TRBV6-1 with TRBJ1-5, with D possibly matching TRBD1 (6 bases). V lost 6 bases and J 3 bases, leaving 18 bases between the germline ends. This CDR3 region has 16 residues. Germline V CDR1 and CDR2: MNHNS, SASEGT. The CDR3 loop is CASRTTGIGSNQPQHF. The CDR3 nucleotides are TGTGCCAGCAGGACAACAGGGATCGGGTCCAATCAGCCCCAGCATTTT.

This clonotype was counted between two and nine times. J is TRBJ1-5 and V is TRBV19, with D hard to call. Germline V gene data show CDR1 as LNHDA and CDR2 as SQIVND (reference sequence). The CDR3 is 13 residues long. Trimming took 3 bases from V and 5 from J, leaving 8 bases between them. Written as DNA, the CDR3 is TGTGCCAGTAGTATCGGACGGGATCAGCCCCAGCATTTT. Its protein product is CASSIGRDQPQHF.

This clonotype was picked up a small number of times. This chain uses TRBV20-1 with TRBJ2-7; D ambiguous. The CDR3 extends over 14 amino acids. Per germline, CDR1 DFQATT and CDR2 SNEGSKA (reference sequence). Trimming took 0 bases from V and 2 from J, leaving 11 bases between them. The CDR3: CSARDGRLTYEQYF. The CDR3 DNA reads TGCAGTGCTAGAGATGGCAGGTTGACCTACGAGCAGTACTTC.

This clonotype was seen ten or more times. This rearrangement joins TRBV7-2 to TRBJ2-1; 8 positions match TRBD2. Germline CDR1 is SGHTA and CDR2 is FQGNSA. The V and J ends lost 5 bases and 5 bases, in that order; junction bases with no gene match: 8. The CDR3 runs 15 residues. CDR3 sequence: CASSLPGGLNNEQFF. The CDR3 DNA follows: TGTGCCAGCAGCCTGCCGGGGGGGCTGAACAATGAGCAGTTCTTC.

This clonotype was counted only a few times. The rearrangement links TRBV6-6 to TRBJ2-7; 14 positions match TRBD2. This CDR3 contains 19 residues. J lost 5 bases, V lost 6 bases, and 18 bases had no gene match. The germline V gene encodes CDR1 MNHNY and CDR2 SVGAGI (reference sequence). CDR3 in amino acids: CASRAREGLAGGPEDEQYF. In nucleotides, the CDR3 is TGTGCCAGCAGGGCACGCGAAGGACTAGCGGGGGGCCCCGAGGACGAGCAGTACTTC.

In this sample, this clonotype turned up many times. The chain carries TRBV7-2 and TRBJ2-1; perhaps D is TRBD1 or TRBD2 (6 bases each). V was trimmed by 1 base and J by 6 bases, leaving 13 bases between them. The CDR3 has 15 residues. Germline assignment: CDR1 SGHTA and CDR2 FQGNSA. The CDR3 here is CASSLDPGARNEQFF. DNA of the CDR3: TGTGCCAGCAGCTTAGACCCGGGGGCCCGCAATGAGCAGTTCTTC.

Written as DNA, the CDR3 is TGTGCCAGCAGTTTTTTGGACAGGAGGGTTGAAGCTTTCTTT. It codes for CASSFLDRRVEAFF. The rearrangement uses TRBV28 and TRBJ1-1, with TRBD1 matching over 7 bases. Germline V gives CDR1 MDHEN, CDR2 SYDVKM. The CDR3 has 14 residues. With 3 bases clipped from V and 7 bases from J, the junction kept 8 bases outside the gene matches.